This T cell receptor (beta chain) appears in the sequencing data of a study of Ad26.COV2.S vaccination and SARS-CoV-2 variants (dated by TCRdb to about 2021). For the wider study: Vaccine-arm donors came from COV1001, a multicentre, randomized, double-blind, placebo-controlled phase I-IIa trial of Ad26.COV2.S in healthy adults. Ad26.COV2.S was given intramuscularly at 5x10^10 or 1x10^11 viral particles, as a single shot or as two shots 56 days apart. The specificity and breadth of SARS-CoV-2-reactive T cell receptors after Ad26.COV2.S vaccination were assessed by TCRbeta repertoire sequencing. The TCR-sequenced set comprised approximately 30 samples: about 19 Ad26.COV2.S vaccine recipients, 5 placebo recipients and 8 SARS-CoV-2 convalescent individuals. Trial participants were randomized into five groups of five: low-dose or high-dose Ad26.COV2.S given once or twice, or placebo on both occasions. Blinding of investigators to trial group allocation was maintained during experiments and outcome assessment. Overall study results and their limits: Vaccine and placebo recipients had comparable non-spike TCR breadth, which fits with the vaccine containing only spike. The authors noted that total T cell responses may have been underestimated by the TCR breadth and depth analyses. Comparing responses between vaccine doses or regimens was not something the study was powered to do. Compared with placebo recipients, Ad26.COV2.S recipients showed higher spike-specific TCR breadth (P = 0.0014). Substantial breadth of spike-specific CD8+ and CD4+ T cell responses was reported after vaccination.

Taken with the paper, the label for treatment or condition translates to: roughly 20 received Ad26.COV2.S at low or high dose, single or two shots; 5 received placebo; per-sample allocation not given. Repertoires of vaccine and placebo recipients were sequenced from samples taken on day 63 after the first injection. Cohort 1b enrolled 25 or so adults aged 18-55 years at a single site in Boston, USA, between 29 July and 7 August 2020. Ad26.COV2.S was a replication-incompetent adenovirus type 26 vector that expressed a prefusion-stabilized SARS-CoV-2 spike protein derived from the original Wuhan strain. TCRbeta CDR3 regions were sequenced with the immunoSEQ Assay. After extraction, genomic DNA underwent amplification by bias-controlled multiplex PCR, followed by high-throughput sequencing. The original pipeline was this. To quantify the absolute abundance of each unique TCRbeta CDR3 region, sequences were collapsed and filtered. T cell fraction was estimated by normalizing TCRbeta template counts to usable DNA, which was measured by amplifying reference genes present in all nucleated cells. Repertoire TCRs were annotated as SARS-CoV-2-specific by exact matching of V gene, CDR3 amino acid sequence and J gene to a known reactive TCR set. The reference SARS-CoV-2 TCR set was derived from MIRA and filtered for enrichment in COVID-19-positive ImmuneCODE repertoires, a step that removed public or cross-reactive TCRs. Drawing on the MIRA antigens, annotated TCRs were analysed further at the level of specific ORF or position within ORF. Depth was the summed frequency of annotated unique rearrangements, while breadth was defined as annotated unique rearrangements over total unique productive rearrangements. Group comparisons of TCR breadth used two-sided Wilcoxon rank-sum tests. Entries here come from immuneACCESS through TCRdb and include only in-frame sequences with V and J called. Some clones fail to appear in such tables; in the studies checked, an unresolved V gene covers under half of the shortfall, and the cause of the remainder is unknown. V and J calls plus clone size are reproduced from that table; the DNA served to infer D and trimming. The sample profile shows some 640,000 clones; about 89% of them were found once. Jointly, the top ten make up approximately 1.5% of the sample.

Trimming accounts for 2 bases at V and 5 bases at J, while the number of junction bases matched to no gene is 6. The germline V gene gives CDR1 as MNHEY and CDR2 as SVGAGI. CDR3 length: 15 amino acids, cysteine to phenylalanine. The entry retains the CDR3 DNA only, 45 bases that are in frame from base 1. This clone was detected once. What antigen it recognizes has not been identified. The sample holds no much larger clone one base away, and base qualities are not on file. The receptor was derived from a person between 18 and 59 years old who received the Ad26.COV2.S COVID-19 vaccine or a placebo. The material sequenced was peripheral blood, taken in a trial of Ad26.COV2.S vaccine versus placebo. The rearranged segments are TRBV6-5 and TRBJ2-5, and 9 junction bases match TRBD1. The nucleotide sequence is TGTGCCAGCAGTTACGGGGGACAGGGAGGGGAGACCCAGTACTTC. The resulting protein is CASSYGGQGGETQYF.